The subject of this entry is one T cell receptor beta chain. In the authors' workflow: For nucleated cells, counts were estimated from reference gene primer amplification. Produced via immunoSEQ multiplex PCR; TCRdb's table is partial and in-frame only. That table is the source of V, J and clone size, and D and trimming were worked out from the DNA. The sample includes tens of thousands of clones, 80% to 95% of them seen just once. This sample stems from a study of blood T cell repertoires in COVID-19. As for the study in general: COVID-19 samples, acute and convalescent, were from the United States, Italy and Spain. Sources were T cells, B-cell-depleted T cells, or PBMCs; the material itself was cDNA or gDNA.

The CDR3 consists of 13 residues. V lost 6 bases to trimming and J lost 12 bases; unmatched junction nucleotides: 10. From germline, CDR1 is MDHEN and CDR2 SYDVKM. The clonotype comes from a man aged 45-65 years with active COVID-19. The sample comprised peripheral blood. This chain connects TRBV28 to TRBJ1-1, with 10 positions matching TRBD1. The CDR3 coding sequence is TGTGCCAGCAGCCCACCGGGACAGGGGCTAACTTTCTTT. As protein: CASSPPGQGLTFF.